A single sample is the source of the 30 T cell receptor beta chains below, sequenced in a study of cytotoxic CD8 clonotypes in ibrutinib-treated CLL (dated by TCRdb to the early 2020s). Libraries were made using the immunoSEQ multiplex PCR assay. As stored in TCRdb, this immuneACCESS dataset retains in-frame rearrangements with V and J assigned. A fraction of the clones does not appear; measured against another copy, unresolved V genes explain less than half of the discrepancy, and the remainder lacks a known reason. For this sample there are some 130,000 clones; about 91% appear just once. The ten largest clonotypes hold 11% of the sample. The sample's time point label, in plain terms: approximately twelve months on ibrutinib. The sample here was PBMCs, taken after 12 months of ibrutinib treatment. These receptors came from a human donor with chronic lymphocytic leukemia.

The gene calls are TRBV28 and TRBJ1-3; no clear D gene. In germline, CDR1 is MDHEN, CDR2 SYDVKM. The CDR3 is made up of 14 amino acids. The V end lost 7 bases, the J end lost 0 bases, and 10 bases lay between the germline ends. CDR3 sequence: CASTDTNSGNTIYF. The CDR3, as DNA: TGTGCCAGCACTGATACTAACTCTGGAAACACCATATATTTT. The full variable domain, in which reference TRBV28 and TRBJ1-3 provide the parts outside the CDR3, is DVKVTQSSRYLVKRTGEKVFLECVQDMDHENMFWYRQDPGLGLRLIYFSYDVKMKEKGDIPEGYSVSREKKERFSLILESASTNQTSMYLCASTDTNSGNTIYFGEGSWLTVV.

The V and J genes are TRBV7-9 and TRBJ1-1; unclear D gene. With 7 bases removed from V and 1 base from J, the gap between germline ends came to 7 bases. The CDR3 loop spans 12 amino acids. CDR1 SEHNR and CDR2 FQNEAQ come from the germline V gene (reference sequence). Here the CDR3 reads CASTSQNTEAFF. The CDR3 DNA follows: TGTGCCAGCACCTCACAGAACACTGAAGCTTTCTTT.

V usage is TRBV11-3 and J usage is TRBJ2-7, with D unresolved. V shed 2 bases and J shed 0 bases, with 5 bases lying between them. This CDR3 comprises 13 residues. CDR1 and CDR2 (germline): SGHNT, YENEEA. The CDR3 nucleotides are TGTGCCAGCAGCTTATGGGCCTCCTACGAGCAGTACTTC. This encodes CASSLWASYEQYF.

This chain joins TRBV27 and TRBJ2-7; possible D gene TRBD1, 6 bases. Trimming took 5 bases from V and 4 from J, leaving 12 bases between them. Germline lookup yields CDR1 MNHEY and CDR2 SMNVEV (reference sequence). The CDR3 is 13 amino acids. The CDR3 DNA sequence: TGTGCCAGCAGTCAACTACAGGGATACGAGCAGTACTTC. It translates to CASSQLQGYEQYF.

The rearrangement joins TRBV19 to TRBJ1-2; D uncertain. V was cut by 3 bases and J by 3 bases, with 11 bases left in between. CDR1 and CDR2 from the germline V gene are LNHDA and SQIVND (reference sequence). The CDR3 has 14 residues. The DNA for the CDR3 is TGTGCCAGTAGTATTTTAGGCCCAGACTATGGCTACACCTTC. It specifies CASSILGPDYGYTF.

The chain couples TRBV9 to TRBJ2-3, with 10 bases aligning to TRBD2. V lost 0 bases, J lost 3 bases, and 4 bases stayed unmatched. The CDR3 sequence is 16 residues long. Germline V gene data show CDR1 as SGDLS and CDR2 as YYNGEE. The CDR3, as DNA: TGTGCCAGCAGCGTAGGGGCTAGCGGGAGTACAGATACGCAGTATTTT. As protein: CASSVGASGSTDTQYF.

CDR3 nucleotides: TGTGCCAGTAAGCCGACATTTAGTGAAGCTTTCTTT. Its protein product is CASKPTFSEAFF. The chain employs TRBV19 and TRBJ1-1; D gene uncertain. In germline, CDR1 is LNHDA, CDR2 SQIVND (reference sequence). The CDR3 has 12 amino acids. The V and J ends lost 7 bases and 7 bases respectively, with 13 bases between them.

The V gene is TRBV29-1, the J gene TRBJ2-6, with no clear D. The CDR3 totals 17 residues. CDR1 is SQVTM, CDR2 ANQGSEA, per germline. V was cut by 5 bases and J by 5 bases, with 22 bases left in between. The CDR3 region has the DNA TGCAGCGTTTCTCCGCTACTAATACAAAGTCGGGCCAACGTCCTGACTTTC. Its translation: CSVSPLLIQSRANVLTF.

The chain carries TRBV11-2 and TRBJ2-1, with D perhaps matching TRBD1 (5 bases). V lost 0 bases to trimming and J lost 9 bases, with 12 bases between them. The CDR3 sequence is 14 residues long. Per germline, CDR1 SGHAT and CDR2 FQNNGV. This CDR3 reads CASSLEGQGSEQFF. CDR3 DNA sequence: TGTGCCAGCAGCTTAGAGGGGCAAGGTAGTGAGCAGTTCTTC.

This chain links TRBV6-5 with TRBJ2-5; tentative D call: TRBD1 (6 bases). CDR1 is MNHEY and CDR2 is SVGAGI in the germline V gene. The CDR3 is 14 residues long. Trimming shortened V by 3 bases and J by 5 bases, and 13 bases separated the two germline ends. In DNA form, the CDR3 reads TGTGCCAGCAGTTATGGGACAAAGCCGGAGACCCAGTACTTC. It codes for CASSYGTKPETQYF.

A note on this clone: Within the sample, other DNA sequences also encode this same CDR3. CDR3 coding DNA: TGTGCCAGCAGGGTAGCGGGAGCCCGCTACGAGCAGTACTTC. Translating gives CASRVAGARYEQYF. The chain combines TRBV28 with TRBJ2-7; TRBD2 aligns across 9 bases. This CDR3 contains 14 residues. The germline V gene has CDR1 MDHEN and CDR2 SYDVKM. V trimming: 6 bases; J trimming: 3 bases; junction bases outside the gene matches: 6.

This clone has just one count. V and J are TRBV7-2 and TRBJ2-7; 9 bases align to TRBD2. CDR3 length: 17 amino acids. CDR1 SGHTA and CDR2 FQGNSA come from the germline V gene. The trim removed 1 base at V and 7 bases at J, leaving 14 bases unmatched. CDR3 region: CASSLDSGPLLAGEQYF. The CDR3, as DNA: TGTGCCAGCAGCTTAGATTCGGGGCCCCTTCTAGCGGGAGAGCAGTACTTC.

The CDR3 DNA follows: TGTGCCAGCAGCTCCCCCGCTAGCGGGGACTACAATGAGCAGTTCTTC. This gives the protein CASSSPASGDYNEQFF. The chain has TRBV7-9 and TRBJ2-1; 9 bases agree with TRBD2. The CDR3 consists of 16 residues. The germline CDR1 and CDR2 sequences are SEHNR and FQNEAQ (reference sequence). V lost 4 bases to trimming and J lost 3 bases; unmatched junction nucleotides: 7.

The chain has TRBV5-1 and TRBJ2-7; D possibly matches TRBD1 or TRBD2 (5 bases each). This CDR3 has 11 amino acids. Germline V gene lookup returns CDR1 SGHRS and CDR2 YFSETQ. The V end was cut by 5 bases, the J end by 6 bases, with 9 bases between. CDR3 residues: CASSSRGEQYF. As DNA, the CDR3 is TGCGCCAGCAGTTCGAGGGGCGAGCAGTACTTC.

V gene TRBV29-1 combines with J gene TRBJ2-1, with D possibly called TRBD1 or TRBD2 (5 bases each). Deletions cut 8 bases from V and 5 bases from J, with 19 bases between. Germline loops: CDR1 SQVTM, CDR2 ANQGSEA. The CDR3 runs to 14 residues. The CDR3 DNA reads TGCAGCACCGCCAGGAGCGGCAGGGACAATGAGCAGTTCTTC. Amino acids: CSTARSGRDNEQFF.

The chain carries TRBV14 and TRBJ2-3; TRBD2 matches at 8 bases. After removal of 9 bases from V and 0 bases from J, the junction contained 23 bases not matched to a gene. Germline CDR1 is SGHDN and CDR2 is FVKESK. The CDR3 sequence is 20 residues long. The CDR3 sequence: CARKPPRSFERERSTDTQYF. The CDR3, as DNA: TGTGCCAGAAAACCACCGCGTTCTTTTGAGCGGGAGCGGAGCACAGATACGCAGTATTTT. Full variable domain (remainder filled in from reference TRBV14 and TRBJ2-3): EAGVTQFPSHSVIEKGQTVTLRCDPISGHDNLYWYRRVMGKEIKFLLHFVKESKQDESGMPNNRFLAERTGGTYSTLKVQPAELEDSGVYFCARKPPRSFERERSTDTQYFGPGTRLTVL.

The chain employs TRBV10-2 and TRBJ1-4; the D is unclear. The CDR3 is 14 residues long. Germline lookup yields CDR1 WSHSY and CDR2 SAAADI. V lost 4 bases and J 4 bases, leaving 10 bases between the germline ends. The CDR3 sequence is CASSGVGGNEKLFF. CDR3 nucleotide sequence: TGCGCCAGCAGTGGAGTTGGCGGTAATGAAAAACTGTTTTTT.

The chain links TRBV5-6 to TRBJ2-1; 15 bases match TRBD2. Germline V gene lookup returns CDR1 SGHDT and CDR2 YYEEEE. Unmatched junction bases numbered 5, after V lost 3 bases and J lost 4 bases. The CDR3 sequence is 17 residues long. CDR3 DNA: TGTGCCAGCAGCTCCCTAGGACTAGCGGGAGGGTACAATGAGCAGTTCTTC. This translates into CASSSLGLAGGYNEQFF. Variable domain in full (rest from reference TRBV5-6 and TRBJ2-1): DAGVTQSPTHLIKTRGQQVTLRCSPKSGHDTVSWYQQALGQGPQFIFQYYEEEERQRGNFPDRFSGHQFPNYSSELNVNALLLGDSALYLCASSSLGLAGGYNEQFFGPGTRLTVL.

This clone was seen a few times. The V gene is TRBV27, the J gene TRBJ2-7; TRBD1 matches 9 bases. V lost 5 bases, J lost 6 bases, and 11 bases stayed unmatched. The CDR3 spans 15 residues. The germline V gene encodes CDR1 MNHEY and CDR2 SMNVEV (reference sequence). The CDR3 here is CASSGTGQGKGEQYF. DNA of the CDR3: TGTGCCAGCAGTGGCACCGGACAGGGGAAGGGCGAGCAGTACTTC.

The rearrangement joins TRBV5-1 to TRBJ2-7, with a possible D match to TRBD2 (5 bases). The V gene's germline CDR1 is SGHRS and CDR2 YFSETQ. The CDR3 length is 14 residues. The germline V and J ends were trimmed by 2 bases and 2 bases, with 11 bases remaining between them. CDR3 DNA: TGCGCCAGCAGCTTATGGGAGAGGCCCTACGAGCAGTACTTC. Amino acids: CASSLWERPYEQYF. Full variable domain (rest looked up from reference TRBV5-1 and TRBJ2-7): KAGVTQTPRYLIKTRGQQVTLSCSPISGHRSVSWYQQTPGQGLQFLFEYFSETQRNKGNFPGRFSGRQFSNSRSEMNVSTLELGDSALYLCASSLWERPYEQYFGPGTRLTVT.

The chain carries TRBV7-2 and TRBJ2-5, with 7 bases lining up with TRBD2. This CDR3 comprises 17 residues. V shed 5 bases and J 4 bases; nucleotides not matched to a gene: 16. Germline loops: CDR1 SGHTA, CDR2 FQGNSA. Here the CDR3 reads CASSKVVAGLSLETQYF. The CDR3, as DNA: TGTGCCAGCAGCAAAGTAGTAGCGGGCCTAAGTTTAGAGACCCAGTACTTC.

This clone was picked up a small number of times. CDR3 loop: CASVGQRGNNEQFF. CDR3 DNA: TGTGCCAGCGTGGGGCAGCGGGGGAACAATGAGCAGTTCTTC. This rearrangement joins TRBV28 to TRBJ2-1; 8 bases agree with TRBD2. Germline CDR1 reads MDHEN; CDR2 reads SYDVKM. Trimming at V came to 8 bases and at J to 5 bases, leaving 8 bases not matched to a gene. The length of the CDR3 is 14 residues.

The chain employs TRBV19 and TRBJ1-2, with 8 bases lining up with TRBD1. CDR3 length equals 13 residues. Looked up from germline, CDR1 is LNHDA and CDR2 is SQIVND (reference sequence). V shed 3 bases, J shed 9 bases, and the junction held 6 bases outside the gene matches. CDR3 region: CASSIQGAISYTF. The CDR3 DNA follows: TGTGCCAGTAGTATTCAGGGGGCAATAAGCTACACCTTC.

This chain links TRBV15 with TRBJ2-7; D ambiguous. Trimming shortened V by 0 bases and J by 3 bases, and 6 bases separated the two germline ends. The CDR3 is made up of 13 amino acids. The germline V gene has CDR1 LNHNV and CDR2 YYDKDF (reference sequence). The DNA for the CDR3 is TGTGCCACCAGCAGAGAGAGCAGCTACGAGCAGTACTTC. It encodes CATSRESSYEQYF.

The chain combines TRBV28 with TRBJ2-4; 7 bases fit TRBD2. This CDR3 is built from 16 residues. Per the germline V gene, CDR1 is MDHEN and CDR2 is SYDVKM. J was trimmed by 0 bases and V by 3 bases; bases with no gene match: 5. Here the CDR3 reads CASSFGLDLAKNIQYF. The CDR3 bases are TGTGCCAGCAGTTTTGGACTAGATCTAGCCAAAAACATTCAGTACTTC.

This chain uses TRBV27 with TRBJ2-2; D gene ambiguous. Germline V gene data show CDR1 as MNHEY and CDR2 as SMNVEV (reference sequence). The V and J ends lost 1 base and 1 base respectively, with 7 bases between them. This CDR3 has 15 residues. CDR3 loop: CASSLFGLNTGELFF. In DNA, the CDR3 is TGTGCCAGCAGTTTATTTGGGTTGAACACCGGGGAGCTGTTTTTT.

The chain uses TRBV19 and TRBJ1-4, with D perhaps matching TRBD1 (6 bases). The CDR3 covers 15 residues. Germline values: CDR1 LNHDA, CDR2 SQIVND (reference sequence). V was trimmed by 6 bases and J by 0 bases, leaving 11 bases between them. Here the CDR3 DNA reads TGTGCCAGTAGGAGGACAGTTGCAACTAATGAAAAACTGTTTTTT. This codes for CASRRTVATNEKLFF.

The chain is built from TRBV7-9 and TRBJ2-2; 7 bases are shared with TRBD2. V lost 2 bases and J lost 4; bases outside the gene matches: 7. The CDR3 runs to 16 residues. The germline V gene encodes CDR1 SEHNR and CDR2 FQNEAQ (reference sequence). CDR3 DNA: TGTGCCAGCAGCTTAAAAGGGGAGGGGAGCACCGGGGAGCTGTTTTTT. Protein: CASSLKGEGSTGELFF.

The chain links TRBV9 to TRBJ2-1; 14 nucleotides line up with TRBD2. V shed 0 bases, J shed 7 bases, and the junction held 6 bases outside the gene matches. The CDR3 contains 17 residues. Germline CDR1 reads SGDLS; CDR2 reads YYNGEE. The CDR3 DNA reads TGTGCCAGCAGCGTAGGAGGGACTAGCGGGAGCGATAATGAGCAGTTCTTC. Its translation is CASSVGGTSGSDNEQFF.

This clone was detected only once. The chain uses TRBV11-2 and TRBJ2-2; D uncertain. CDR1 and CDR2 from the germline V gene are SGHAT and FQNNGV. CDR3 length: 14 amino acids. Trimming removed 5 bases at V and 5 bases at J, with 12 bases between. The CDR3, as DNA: TGTGCCAGCAGCCCCAGTCGAGAGACCGGGGAGCTGTTTTTT. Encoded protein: CASSPSRETGELFF.